This T cell receptor beta chain was identified during a study of glioma-infiltrating T cells after dendritic cell vaccination. The V end lost 4 bases, the J end lost 5 bases, and 15 bases lay between the germline ends. Germline V gene sequence: CDR1 SGHRS, CDR2 YFSETQ. This CDR3 region has 14 residues. The protocol was immunoSEQ multiplex PCR, while the TCRdb copy is restricted to in-frame clones and leaves out a portion. The sample shows about 38,000 clones, approximately 82% of them seen only once. All glioblastoma patients lacked an isocitrate dehydrogenase mutation. This clonotype originated in a human donor with glioblastoma. Sequencing used blood, obtained before dendritic cell vaccination. The V gene is TRBV5-1, the J gene TRBJ1-1; D uncertain. CDR3: CASSATTAGTEAFF. CDR3 DNA sequence: TGCGCCAGCAGCGCGACTACAGCTGGGACTGAAGCTTTCTTT.